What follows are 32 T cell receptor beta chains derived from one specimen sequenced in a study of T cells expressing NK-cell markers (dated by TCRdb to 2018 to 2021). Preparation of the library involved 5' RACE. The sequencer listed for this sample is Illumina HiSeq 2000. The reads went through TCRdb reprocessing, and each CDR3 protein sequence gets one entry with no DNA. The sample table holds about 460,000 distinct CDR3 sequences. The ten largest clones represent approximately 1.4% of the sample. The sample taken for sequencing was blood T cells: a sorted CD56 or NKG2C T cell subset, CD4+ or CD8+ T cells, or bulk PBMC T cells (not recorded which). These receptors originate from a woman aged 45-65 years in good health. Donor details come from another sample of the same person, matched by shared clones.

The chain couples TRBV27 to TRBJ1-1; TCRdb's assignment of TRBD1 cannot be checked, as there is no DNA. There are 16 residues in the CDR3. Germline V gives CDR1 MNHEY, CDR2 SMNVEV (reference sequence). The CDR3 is CASSLTPLTMNTEAFF.

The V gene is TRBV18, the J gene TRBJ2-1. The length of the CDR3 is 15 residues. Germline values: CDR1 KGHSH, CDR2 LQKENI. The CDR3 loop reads CASSPPIGSYNEQFF.

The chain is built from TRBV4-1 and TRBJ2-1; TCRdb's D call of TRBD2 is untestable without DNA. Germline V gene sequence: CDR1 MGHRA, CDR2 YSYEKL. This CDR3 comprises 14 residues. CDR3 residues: CASSQVLAAGGQFF.

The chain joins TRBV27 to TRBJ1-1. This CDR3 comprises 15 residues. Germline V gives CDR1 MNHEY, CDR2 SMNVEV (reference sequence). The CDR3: CASSLWARMNTEAFF.

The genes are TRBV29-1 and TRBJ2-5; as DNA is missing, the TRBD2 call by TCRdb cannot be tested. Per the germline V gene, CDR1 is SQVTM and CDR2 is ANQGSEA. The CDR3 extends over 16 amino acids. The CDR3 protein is CSVEPLDAGNQETQYF.

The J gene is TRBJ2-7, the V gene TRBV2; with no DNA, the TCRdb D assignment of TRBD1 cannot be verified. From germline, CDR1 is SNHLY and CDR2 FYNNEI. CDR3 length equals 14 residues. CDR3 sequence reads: CASRPTGIYYEQYF. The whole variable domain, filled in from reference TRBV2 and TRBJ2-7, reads EPEVTQTPSHQVTQMGQEVILRCVPISNHLYFYWYRQILGQKVEFLVSFYNNEISEKSEIFDDQFSVERPDGSNFTLKIRSTKLEDSAMYFCASRPTGIYYEQYFGPGTRLTVT.

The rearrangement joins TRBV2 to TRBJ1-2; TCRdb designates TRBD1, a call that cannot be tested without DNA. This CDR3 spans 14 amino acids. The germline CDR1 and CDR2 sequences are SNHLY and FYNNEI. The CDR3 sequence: CASRVQGSGYGYTF.

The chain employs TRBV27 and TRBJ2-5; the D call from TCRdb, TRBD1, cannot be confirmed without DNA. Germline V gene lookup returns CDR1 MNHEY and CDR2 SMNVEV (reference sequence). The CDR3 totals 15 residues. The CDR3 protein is CASSSPLTGRETQYF.

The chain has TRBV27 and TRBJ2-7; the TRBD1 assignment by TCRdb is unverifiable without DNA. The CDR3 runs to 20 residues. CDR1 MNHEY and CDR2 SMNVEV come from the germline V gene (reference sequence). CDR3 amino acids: CASSFPTGTGLGRPTYEQYF.

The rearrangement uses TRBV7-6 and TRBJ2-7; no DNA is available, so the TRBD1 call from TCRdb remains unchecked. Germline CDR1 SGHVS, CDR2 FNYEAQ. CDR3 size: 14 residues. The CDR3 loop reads CASSLEGGRGEQYF.

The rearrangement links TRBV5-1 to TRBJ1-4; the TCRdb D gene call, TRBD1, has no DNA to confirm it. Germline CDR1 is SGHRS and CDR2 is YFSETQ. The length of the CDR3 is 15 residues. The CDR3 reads CASSAGQGVAEKLFF. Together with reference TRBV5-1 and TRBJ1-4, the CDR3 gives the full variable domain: KAGVTQTPRYLIKTRGQQVTLSCSPISGHRSVSWYQQTPGQGLQFLFEYFSETQRNKGNFPGRFSGRQFSNSRSEMNVSTLELGDSALYLCASSAGQGVAEKLFFGSGTQLSVL.

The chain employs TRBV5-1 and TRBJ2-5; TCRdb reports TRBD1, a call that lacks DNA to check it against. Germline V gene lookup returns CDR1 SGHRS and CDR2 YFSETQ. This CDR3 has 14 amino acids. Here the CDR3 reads CASSWGTPAETQYF.

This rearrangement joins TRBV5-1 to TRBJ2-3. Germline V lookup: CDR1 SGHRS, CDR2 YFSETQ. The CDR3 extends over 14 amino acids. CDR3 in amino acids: CASSEIGTPDTQYF.

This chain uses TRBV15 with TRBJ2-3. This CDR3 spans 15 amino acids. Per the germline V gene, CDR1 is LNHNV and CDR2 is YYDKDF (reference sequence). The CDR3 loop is CATSRDSPGTDTQYF.

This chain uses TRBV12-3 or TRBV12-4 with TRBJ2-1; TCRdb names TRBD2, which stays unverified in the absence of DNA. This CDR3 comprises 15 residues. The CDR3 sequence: CAIWGGTSGRVGQFF.

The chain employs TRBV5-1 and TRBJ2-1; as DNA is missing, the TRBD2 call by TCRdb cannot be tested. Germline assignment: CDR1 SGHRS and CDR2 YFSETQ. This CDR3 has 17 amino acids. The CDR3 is CASSLSEGGSSYNEQFF.

The CDR3 sequence: CASRSRQDYSPLHF. V usage is TRBV5-1 and J usage is TRBJ1-6; the D call of TRBD1 rests on TCRdb alone, since no DNA is present to check it. Germline CDR1 and CDR2: SGHRS and YFSETQ. The CDR3 totals 14 residues.

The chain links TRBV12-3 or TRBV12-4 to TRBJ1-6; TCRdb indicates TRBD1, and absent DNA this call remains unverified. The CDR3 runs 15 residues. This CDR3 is CASRPGTVYNSPLHF.

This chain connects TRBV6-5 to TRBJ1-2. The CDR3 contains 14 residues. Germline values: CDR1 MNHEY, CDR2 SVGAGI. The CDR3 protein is CASSPAGSVYGYTF.

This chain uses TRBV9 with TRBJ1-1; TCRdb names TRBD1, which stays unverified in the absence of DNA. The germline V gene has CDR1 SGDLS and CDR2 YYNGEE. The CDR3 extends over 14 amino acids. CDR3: CASSTGQGRTEAFF.

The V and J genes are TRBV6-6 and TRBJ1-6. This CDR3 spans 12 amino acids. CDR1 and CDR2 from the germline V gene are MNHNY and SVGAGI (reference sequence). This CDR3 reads CASSEPKGPLHF.

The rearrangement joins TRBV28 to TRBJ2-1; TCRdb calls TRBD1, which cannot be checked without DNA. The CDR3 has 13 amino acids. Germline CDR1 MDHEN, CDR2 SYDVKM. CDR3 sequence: CASSREVYNEQFF.

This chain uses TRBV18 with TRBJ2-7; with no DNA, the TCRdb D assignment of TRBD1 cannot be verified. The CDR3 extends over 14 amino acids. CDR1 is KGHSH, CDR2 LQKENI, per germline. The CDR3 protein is CASSPRQGAGEQYF. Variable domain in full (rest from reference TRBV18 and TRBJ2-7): NAGVMQNPRHLVRRRGQEARLRCSPMKGHSHVYWYRQLPEEGLKFMVYLQKENIIDESGMPKERFSAEFPKEGPSILRIQQVVRGDSAAYFCASSPRQGAGEQYFGPGTRLTVT.

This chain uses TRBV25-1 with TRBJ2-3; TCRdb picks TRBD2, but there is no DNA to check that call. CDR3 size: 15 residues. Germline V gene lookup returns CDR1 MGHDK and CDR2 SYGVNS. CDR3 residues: CASSSWRGGTDTQYF.

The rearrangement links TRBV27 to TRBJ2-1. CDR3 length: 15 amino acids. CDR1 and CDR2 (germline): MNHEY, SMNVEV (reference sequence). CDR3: CASSLDRDYSTEQFF.

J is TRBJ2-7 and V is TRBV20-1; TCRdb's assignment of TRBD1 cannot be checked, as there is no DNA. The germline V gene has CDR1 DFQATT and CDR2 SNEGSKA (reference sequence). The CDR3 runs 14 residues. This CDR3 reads CSAIRGQGNHEQYF.

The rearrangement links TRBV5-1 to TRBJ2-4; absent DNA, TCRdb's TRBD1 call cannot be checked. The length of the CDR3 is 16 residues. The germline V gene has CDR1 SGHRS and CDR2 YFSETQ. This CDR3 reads CASSLVGQGEKNIQYF.

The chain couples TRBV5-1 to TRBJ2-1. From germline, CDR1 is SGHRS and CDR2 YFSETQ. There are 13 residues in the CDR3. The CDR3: CASSSTLVNEQFF.

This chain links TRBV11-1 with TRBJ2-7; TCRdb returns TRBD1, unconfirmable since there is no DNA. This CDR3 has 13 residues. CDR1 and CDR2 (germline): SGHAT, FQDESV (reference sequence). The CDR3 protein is CASSPKGAGEQYF.

CDR3 in amino acids: CSASPAGLNQPQHF. V and J are TRBV20-1 and TRBJ1-5. This CDR3 has 14 amino acids. Germline V gene sequence: CDR1 DFQATT, CDR2 SNEGSKA (reference sequence).

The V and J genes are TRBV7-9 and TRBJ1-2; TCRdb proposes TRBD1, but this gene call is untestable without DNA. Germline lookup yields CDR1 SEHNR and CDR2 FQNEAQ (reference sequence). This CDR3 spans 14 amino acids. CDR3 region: CAVNRRGFNYGYTF.

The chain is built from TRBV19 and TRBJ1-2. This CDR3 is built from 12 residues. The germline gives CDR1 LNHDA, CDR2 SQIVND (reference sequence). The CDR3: CASSMRGSSYTF.